The rows below give T cell receptor beta chains drawn from one sample of a study of regulatory T cells in long-lasting Graves disease. TCRdb re-called the multiplex PCR reads with MiXCR, one entry per CDR3 protein. The sample includes around 420,000 distinct CDR3 sequences, roughly 15% of them seen just once. The same sample was also studied in work on T cells in Graves' hyperthyroidism and ophthalmopathy.

The sequencing here drew on peripheral blood mononuclear cells (PBMCs), taken at new diagnosis, from a patient treated with antithyroid drugs. The receptor source for this set is a middle-aged woman with Graves disease. CDR3s include the opening cysteine and the closing phenylalanine or tryptophan. The size field is filled for only some rows; it gives once, few, many or a size class.

CDR3 protein	clone size	V gene
CASSQEPPGPSLRTQYF	few	TRBV4-3
CATQRGQGASGEKLFF	many	TRBV15
CASTGVAGGSSYNSPLHF	many	TRBV28
CASTGASYNEQFF	NA	TRBV12-3/TRBV12-4
CASRSGSYEQYF	many	TRBV28
CASTSLSTDTQYF	NA	TRBV19
CASSFGPSGETQYF	few	TRBV5-1
CASTSPLAGGYNEQLF	many	TRBV27
CASSDLALFQPQHF	many	TRBV6-1
CASSSAGGPSLKNIQYF	NA	TRBV27
CASSTGQGDSYEQYF	NA	TRBV7-6
CASSPWGEGTDTQYF	many	TRBV11-3
CASSTPTSGSGVNEQFF	many	TRBV7-9
CAGTGTGDYEQYF	many	TRBV2
CASGGKAGEVNEQYF	NA	TRBV2
CASSLPVRNTGELFF	many	TRBV28
CSARDLGTQYF	many	TRBV20-1
CASSWSSGRPSTDTQYF	many	TRBV11-3
CASSEYKAQETQYF	many	TRBV25-1
CASSFAALGTGELFF	many	TRBV11-2
CASSYLTPGLAGDTQYF	many	TRBV6-2/TRBV6-3
CASSLPGQGDYGYTF	NA	TRBV5-4
CASSLSIGSTVGETQYF	many	TRBV27
CASSPLQPQHF	many	TRBV28
CASSLAHRGHQPQHF	many	TRBV5-5
CASSQVAFNSPLHF	many	TRBV14
CASSPPGHPNNEQFF	many	TRBV12-3/TRBV12-4
CASRGDRTEAFF	many	TRBV12-3/TRBV12-4
CASTGGANSGNTIYF	many	TRBV6-1
CASSAAAYGYTF	NA	TRBV19
CASSQGLAGGSYNEQFF	many	TRBV4-3
CSAPRPIPYGYTF	NA	TRBV20-1
CASTSGSYGYNEQFF	NA	TRBV19
CASSITGGSNQPQHF	many	TRBV19
CASSLILAGGLYEQYF	many	TRBV27
CASKPGQGRGTEAFF	many	TRBV12-3/TRBV12-4
CAWSVALGRRSLSSYEQYF	few	TRBV30
CASSIKGGGNEQFF	many	TRBV19
CASSPLGSYNEQFF	many	TRBV3-1
CASSVFYRDYGYTF	many	TRBV2
CASSLGATTRELVGEQYF	many	TRBV11-2
CASSLGVPRVEQYF	few	TRBV13
CASSPLLGRVSTEAFF	few	TRBV7-9
CASSRTGGPTNEKLFF	few	TRBV4-1
CASSPPPGETQYF	NA	TRBV18
CASSTPGQPFMNTEAFF	few	TRBV6-1
CASSPPMGQKETQYF	many	TRBV18
CASSAPNESYEQYF	many	TRBV28
CASRPGTSGTGEQFF	many	TRBV12-3/TRBV12-4
CSVVTDGYTF	many	TRBV29-1
CASSITGDEQFF	NA	TRBV19
CASSFGTSEQYF	few	TRBV11-2
CASSLAVGRLSYEQYF	many	TRBV11-3
CASRDGQGRHEQYF	NA	TRBV2
CAIGTGGAYKQYF	NA	TRBV12-3/TRBV12-4
CASSLGLREQYF	many	TRBV11-2
CASSTYTGLGEQFF	many	TRBV28
CASSQGDYLESDEQYF	few	TRBV3-1
CSALTGTSGSSYEQYF	NA	TRBV20-1